Listed below are T cell receptor beta chains from one sample, sequenced in a study of blood T cells in healthy people across ages. TCRdb analysed the 5' RACE reads with MiXCR anew, one entry per CDR3 protein. The sample yields about 730,000 distinct CDR3 sequences, approximately 43% seen once. Sequenced material: blood. The receptor set was obtained from a woman aged 55-69 years in good health. Each CDR3 is given with its conserved first and last residue. Fields, in order: D gene, V gene, clone size, J gene, CDR3 protein, CDR3 DNA. A D gene is named only where the DNA matches it firmly. Some rows mark clone size as missing; the rest say once, few, many or name a class of expanded clone.

.	TRBV29-1	.	TRBJ2-7	CSVGQGVTSAEQYF	TGCAGCGTTGGTCAGGGCGTTACTAGTGCCGAGCAGTACTTC
.	TRBV9	many	TRBJ2-7	CASSQMMGTPSYEQYF	TGTGCCAGCAGCCAGATGATGGGGACACCCTCCTACGAGCAGTACTTC
TRBD2	TRBV6-5	.	TRBJ2-1	CASSIQAGVLYNEQFF	TGTGCCAGCAGTATCCAAGCGGGAGTCCTCTACAATGAGCAGTTCTTC
TRBD2	TRBV27	once	TRBJ2-7	CASSSGGTYNEQYF	TGTGCCAGCAGTTCGGGAGGGACCTACAATGAGCAGTACTTC
.	TRBV18	.	TRBJ2-6	CASSQDPHGGANVLTF	TGTGCCAGCTCACAGGACCCCCACGGTGGGGCCAACGTCCTGACTTTC
.	TRBV10-3	few	TRBJ1-2	CAISEGQLYGYTF	TGTGCCATCAGTGAGGGACAGCTCTATGGCTACACCTTC
.	TRBV29-1	.	TRBJ1-1	CSVVGTEAFF	TGCAGCGTTGTAGGGACTGAAGCTTTCTTT
TRBD2	TRBV6-6	few	TRBJ2-1	CASSYSGAGYNEQFF	TGTGCCAGCAGTTATAGCGGGGCCGGCTACAATGAGCAGTTCTTC
TRBD2	TRBV4-1	few	TRBJ2-1	CASSQDPSGGYNEQFF	TGCGCCAGCAGCCAAGATCCTAGCGGGGGGTACAATGAGCAGTTCTTC
.	TRBV7-2	.	TRBJ1-2	CASSLGGQYYDYTF	TGTGCCAGCAGCTTAGGGGGACAATACTATGACTACACCTTC
.	TRBV29-1	.	TRBJ2-1	CSVQDSHLYNEQFF	TGCAGCGTCCAGGACAGCCACCTCTACAATGAGCAGTTCTTC
TRBD2	TRBV28	.	TRBJ2-3	CASTKELAGGPTDTQYF	TGTGCCAGCACCAAGGAGTTAGCGGGAGGGCCGACAGATACGCAGTATTTT
.	TRBV14	many	TRBJ2-5	CASSQLQETQYF	TGTGCCAGCAGCCAACTACAAGAGACCCAGTACTTC
.	TRBV24-1	once	TRBJ1-1	CATSAGFKGPNTEAFF	TGTGCCACCAGTGCCGGGTTTAAGGGCCCGAACACTGAAGCTTTCTTT
.	TRBV28	few	TRBJ1-1	CASSTLDSQAFF	TGTGCCAGCAGTACCCTCGACAGTCAAGCTTTCTTT
.	TRBV29-1	.	TRBJ2-7	CSTMDSYEQYF	TGCAGCACCATGGACAGCTACGAGCAGTACTTC
.	TRBV5-5	.	TRBJ2-1	CASTAGTSGYNEQFF	TGTGCCAGCACCGCCGGGACGAGCGGATACAATGAGCAGTTCTTC
TRBD2	TRBV20-1	.	TRBJ2-1	CSARPGFPLAGFHNEQFF	TGCAGTGCTAGACCCGGTTTCCCGCTAGCGGGGTTCCACAATGAGCAGTTCTTC
TRBD2	TRBV5-1	once	TRBJ2-5	CASSSQPGTSRQETQYF	TGCGCCAGCAGTTCACAACCCGGGACTAGCAGACAAGAGACCCAGTACTTC
TRBD1	TRBV5-6	.	TRBJ1-2	CASSRGGQGARGYTF	TGTGCCAGCAGCCGGGGGGGACAGGGGGCGAGAGGCTACACCTTC
TRBD1	TRBV15	.	TRBJ2-6	CATSQGGVGANVLTF	TGTGCCACCAGCCAAGGGGGCGTTGGGGCCAACGTCCTGACTTTC
TRBD2	TRBV7-2	.	TRBJ2-3	CATQLAGADTQYF	TGTGCCACCCAACTAGCGGGAGCAGATACGCAGTATTTT